The 32 T cell receptor beta chains reported below all come from one sample, sequenced in a study of blood T cells in healthy people across ages. A J-beta primer mix and a sample-barcoded 5' primer were used in a second PCR of about 6 to 12 cycles. One entry per CDR3 protein, called by TCRdb with MiXCR from the 5' RACE reads. The data contain under 2 million distinct CDR3 sequences, about 35% of them singletons. Sequencing was done on a sample of blood. These receptors were collected from a woman aged 25 to 39 in good health.

The chain combines TRBV20-1 with TRBJ2-1; 11 bases map to TRBD2. The V gene's germline CDR1 is DFQATT and CDR2 SNEGSKA (reference sequence). CDR3 size: 15 residues. Trimming removed 5 bases from V and 6 bases from J; junction bases left unmatched: 9. CDR3 in DNA: TGCAGTGCTCTCTCCGGGACTAGCGGATCCAATGAGCAGTTCTTC. Translating gives CSALSGTSGSNEQFF.

V and J are TRBV6-1 and TRBJ2-1; TRBD1 matches 11 bases. Germline CDR1 and CDR2: MNHNS and SASEGT. The V and J ends lost 7 bases and 2 bases, in that order; junction bases with no gene match: 4. The CDR3 is 15 residues long. The CDR3 DNA sequence: TGTGCCAGCACCTCGGACAGGGGGCCCTACAATGAGCAGTTCTTC. Translated: CASTSDRGPYNEQFF.

This CDR3 is CAISENVAGLGYEQYF. The CDR3 nucleotides read TGTGCCATCAGTGAGAACGTGGCAGGGTTGGGCTACGAGCAGTACTTC. J is TRBJ2-7 and V is TRBV10-3; TRBD1 is a possible D gene (5 bases). In germline, CDR1 is ENHRY, CDR2 SYGVKD. The CDR3 covers 16 residues. The germline V and J ends were trimmed by 2 bases and 3 bases, with 17 bases remaining between them.

This sequence joins TRBV20-1 and TRBJ2-6; perhaps TRBD1 as D (5 bases). CDR1 is DFQATT, CDR2 SNEGSKA, per germline (reference sequence). The CDR3 sequence is 15 residues long. The CDR3 protein is CSPRQFYSGANVLTF. In DNA form, the CDR3 reads TGCAGCCCCCGACAGTTTTACTCTGGGGCCAACGTCCTGACTTTC.

This clonotype has a count of ten or more. V and J are TRBV5-8 and TRBJ1-2; D is unclear. Trimming removed 2 bases at V and 5 bases at J, with 13 bases between. This CDR3 comprises 14 residues. Germline lookup yields CDR1 SGHTS and CDR2 YDEGEE. The CDR3 DNA is TGTGCCAGCAGCTTCCCGTCCAGTTCTTATGGCTACACCTTC. It specifies CASSFPSSSYGYTF.

The table lists this clonotype with a few counts. This chain connects TRBV15 to TRBJ2-5; TRBD2 is a possible D gene (5 bases). The germline gives CDR1 LNHNV, CDR2 YYDKDF (reference sequence). Between the trimmed V and J ends, which lost 0 bases and 2 bases, there was a span of 13 bases. The CDR3 runs 16 residues. Here the CDR3 reads CATSRDGVLGQETQYF. The CDR3 DNA reads as TGTGCCACCAGCAGAGACGGGGTCTTGGGACAAGAGACCCAGTACTTC.

In its sample, this clonotype was seen a few times. The chain links TRBV28 to TRBJ2-2, with D possibly matching TRBD2 (6 bases). V was pared by 7 bases and J by 0 bases, with 12 bases between. The germline V gene encodes CDR1 MDHEN and CDR2 SYDVKM. This CDR3 has 15 amino acids. This chain's CDR3 is CASMVGGPNTGELFF. CDR3 DNA: TGTGCCAGCATGGTGGGAGGACCGAACACCGGGGAGCTGTTTTTT.

This clonotype was found a few times. This chain connects TRBV7-3 to TRBJ2-1, with 9 positions matching TRBD1. Germline-derived CDR1 and CDR2 are SGHTA and FQGTGA. This CDR3 has 16 amino acids. With V trimmed by 2 bases and J by 4 bases, 6 bases remained unmatched. The DNA of the CDR3 is TGTGCCAGCAGCTTACACCCGGGACAGGGATACAATGAGCAGTTCTTC. Amino acid sequence: CASSLHPGQGYNEQFF. Full variable domain (remainder filled in from reference TRBV7-3 and TRBJ2-1): GAGVSQTPSNKVTEKGKYVELRCDPISGHTALYWYRQSLGQGPEFLIYFQGTGAADDSGLPNDRFFAVRPEGSVSTLKIQRTERGDSAVYLCASSLHPGQGYNEQFFGPGTRLTVL.

On this clonotype: The junction does not match germline at one end; this may be a read error. This chain connects TRBV29-1 to TRBJ2-7, with TRBD2 as a possible D gene (6 bases). The CDR3 covers 13 residues. Per germline, CDR1 SQVTM and CDR2 ANQGSEA. The CDR3 sequence is CSVEGSEGYGQYF. The CDR3 DNA reads as TGCAGCGTTGAAGGATCGGAGGGCTACGGGCAGTACTTC.

This clonotype has more than one count but fewer than ten. V and J are TRBV12-3 or TRBV12-4 and TRBJ1-1; 9 nucleotides align to TRBD1. J gave up 5 bases and V 5 bases, and 6 bases lay outside the gene matches. The CDR3 has 14 amino acids. The CDR3 sequence: CASSPTTGGTEAFF. The CDR3 coding sequence is TGTGCCAGCAGTCCCACGACAGGGGGAACTGAAGCTTTCTTT.

This clonotype was observed once. This sequence joins TRBV27 and TRBJ1-1; the D gene is possibly TRBD1 (5 bases). CDR3 length: 13 amino acids. V was cut by 5 bases and J by 4 bases, with 11 bases left in between. CDR1 MNHEY and CDR2 SMNVEV come from the germline V gene (reference sequence). CDR3 protein: CASSRWGGTEAFF. DNA for the CDR3: TGTGCCAGCAGTCGCTGGGGGGGCACTGAAGCTTTCTTT.

This chain connects TRBV7-6 to TRBJ2-7; 8 nucleotides line up with TRBD1. Looked up from germline, CDR1 is SGHVS and CDR2 is FNYEAQ. Trimming removed 1 base from V and 6 bases from J; junction bases left unmatched: 5. The CDR3 runs to 14 residues. Written as DNA, the CDR3 is TGTGCCAGCAGCTTAGATGGGACAGGAAGCGAGCAGTACTTC. Residues: CASSLDGTGSEQYF.

This clonotype was detected only a few times. The CDR3 coding sequence is TGTGCCACCAGCAGAGATTGGGGATCACAGGGTTCCTACGAGCAGTACTTC. Protein sequence: CATSRDWGSQGSYEQYF. The chain couples TRBV15 to TRBJ2-7; TRBD1 is a possible D gene (6 bases). V was cut by 0 bases and J by 1 base, with 16 bases left in between. Germline lookup yields CDR1 LNHNV and CDR2 YYDKDF (reference sequence). This CDR3 spans 17 amino acids.

This clonotype was counted a few times. This chain joins TRBV29-1 and TRBJ2-7, with D perhaps matching TRBD2 (6 bases). Trimming left V 6 bases short and J 0 bases short, with 15 bases between. CDR1 is SQVTM, CDR2 ANQGSEA, per germline. CDR3 length equals 14 residues. CDR3 in DNA: TGCAGCGTGGGCCCGGGAGCCCTCTCCTACGAGCAGTACTTC. This encodes CSVGPGALSYEQYF.

This clonotype was counted only a few times. The chain has TRBV19 and TRBJ2-1; D remains unclear. Trimming took 2 bases from V and 5 from J, leaving 7 bases between them. CDR3 length equals 13 residues. The V gene's germline CDR1 is LNHDA and CDR2 SQIVND (reference sequence). CDR3 loop: CASSITRDNEQFF. CDR3 sequence (DNA): TGTGCCAGTAGTATAACCCGTGACAATGAGCAGTTCTTC. Filled out from reference TRBV19 and TRBJ2-1, the complete variable domain reads DGGITQSPKYLFRKEGQNVTLSCEQNLNHDAMYWYRQDPGQGLRLIYYSQIVNDFQKGDIAEGYSVSREKKESFPLTVTSAQKNPTAFYLCASSITRDNEQFFGPGTRLTVL.

The chain is built from TRBV18 and TRBJ2-5; D is ambiguous. Germline loops: CDR1 KGHSH, CDR2 LQKENI. The CDR3 is 15 amino acids. V dropped 3 bases and J dropped 2 bases, with 13 bases sitting between them. The CDR3 loop is CASSPAPGIQETQYF. CDR3 nucleotides: TGTGCCAGCTCACCTGCACCGGGTATACAAGAGACCCAGTACTTC. Filled out from reference TRBV18 and TRBJ2-5, the complete variable domain reads NAGVMQNPRHLVRRRGQEARLRCSPMKGHSHVYWYRQLPEEGLKFMVYLQKENIIDESGMPKERFSAEFPKEGPSILRIQQVVRGDSAAYFCASSPAPGIQETQYFGPGTRLLVL.

Note on this clonotype: Sequence at one end of the junction differs from germline and may be a read error. V gene TRBV11-2 combines with J gene TRBJ2-2; no reliable D call. This CDR3 has 15 amino acids. CDR1 is SGHAT, CDR2 FQNNGV, per germline. CDR3 sequence: CASSLASKNAGELFF. CDR3 DNA: TGTGCCAGCAGCTTAGCCAGCAAGAACGCCGGGGAGCTGTTTTTT.

There are a few counts of this clonotype. The rearrangement uses TRBV7-3 and TRBJ2-7; D is undetermined. CDR1 is SGHTA and CDR2 is FQGTGA in the germline V gene. The CDR3 runs to 13 residues. The ends were cut back, 0 bases at V and 6 bases at J, with 9 bases in the middle. The CDR3 is CASSLTRQSEQYF. CDR3 nucleotide sequence: TGTGCCAGCAGCTTAACGCGCCAATCCGAGCAGTACTTC.

The V call is TRBV5-6, the J call TRBJ1-4; D uncertain. Per germline, CDR1 SGHDT and CDR2 YYEEEE. This CDR3 spans 12 amino acids. Deletions cut 0 bases from V and 16 bases from J, with 13 bases between. This chain's CDR3 is CASSLGSGLKFF. Written as DNA, the CDR3 is TGTGCCAGCAGCTTGGGTAGCGGGCTCAAGTTTTTT.

This clonotype showed up many times. The chain uses TRBV5-1 and TRBJ2-3; 11 nucleotides line up with TRBD2. J was trimmed by 4 bases and V by 5 bases; bases with no gene match: 9. Germline CDR1 is SGHRS and CDR2 is YFSETQ. The CDR3 has 16 residues. CDR3 residues: CASSPSLAGGPDTQYF. The CDR3 DNA reads as TGCGCCAGCAGTCCCAGCCTAGCGGGGGGCCCAGATACGCAGTATTTT.

The genes are TRBV4-1 and TRBJ1-5; no clear D gene. The V and J ends lost 0 bases and 6 bases respectively, with 15 bases between them. There are 16 residues in the CDR3. Germline V gene data show CDR1 as MGHRA and CDR2 as YSYEKL. As DNA, the CDR3 is TGCGCCAGCAGCCAAGATCTCGCAGGCCCCCCTCAGCCCCAGCATTTT. It encodes CASSQDLAGPPQPQHF.

This clonotype was seen only a few times. The rearrangement links TRBV9 to TRBJ1-2, with 7 bases identical to TRBD1. The J segment lost 4 bases and the V segment lost 3 bases, leaving 6 bases of the junction unmatched. Germline CDR1 reads SGDLS; CDR2 reads YYNGEE. The CDR3 totals 14 residues. In nucleotides, the CDR3 is TGTGCCAGCAGCGCCCGACAGGGTGGCTATGGCTACACCTTC. It translates to CASSARQGGYGYTF. Drawing the rest from reference TRBV9 and TRBJ1-2, the complete variable domain is DSGVTQTPKHLITATGQRVTLRCSPRSGDLSVYWYQQSLDQGLQFLIQYYNGEERAKGNILERFSAQQFPDLHSELNLSSLELGDSALYFCASSARQGGYGYTFGSGTRLTVV.

With respect to this clonotype: A read error may be the cause here, since a much bigger clone is one base away. V usage is TRBV21-1 and J usage is TRBJ2-7; the table names TRBD1, a call not compared with the DNA. TRBV21-1 is a listed pseudogene. This CDR3 has 13 residues. DNA of the CDR3: TGTGCCAGCGGCAAGAAGGATAGGGGCGAGCAGTACTTC. It encodes CASGKKDRGEQYF.

The gene calls are TRBV30 and TRBJ2-3, with D possibly called TRBD1 or TRBD2 (5 bases each). This CDR3 has 16 residues. Germline CDR1 GTSNPN, CDR2 SVGIG (reference sequence). Trimming removed 3 bases at V and 4 bases at J, with 20 bases between. CDR3 residues: CAWSLRGPPLADTQYF. The CDR3 coding sequence is TGTGCCTGGAGCCTCCGGGGACCGCCCCTCGCAGATACGCAGTATTTT. The full variable domain, its missing parts supplied by reference TRBV30 and TRBJ2-3, is SQTIHQWPATLVQPVGSPLSLECTVEGTSNPNLYWYRQAAGRGLQLLFYSVGIGQISSEVPQNLSASRPQDRQFILSSKKLLLSDSGFYLCAWSLRGPPLADTQYFGPGTRLTVL.

Comment on this clonotype: An end of the junction differs from the germline gene, which may be a read error. The V call is TRBV4-1, the J call TRBJ2-1, with D perhaps TRBD1 (5 bases). Germline values: CDR1 MGHRA, CDR2 YSYEKL. CDR3 length: 13 amino acids. CDR3 nucleotides: TGCGCCAGCGCCCCCCAGGGTTACAAGGAGCAGTTCTTC. It translates to CASAPQGYKEQFF.

This clonotype was counted a few times. The V call is TRBV30, the J call TRBJ2-1; D might be TRBD1 (6 bases). Trimming pared 5 bases from V and 7 bases from J, leaving 21 bases between. There are 15 residues in the CDR3. Germline V gene sequence: CDR1 GTSNPN, CDR2 SVGIG (reference sequence). The CDR3 reads CAWALLRGRGNEQFF. CDR3 in DNA: TGTGCCTGGGCCCTTCTACGAGGTAGGGGGAATGAGCAGTTCTTC.

In the case of this clonotype: An end of the junction differs from the germline gene, which may be a read error. The gene calls are TRBV6-1 and TRBJ2-1, with TRBD2 as a possible D gene (6 bases). The CDR3 consists of 15 residues. Germline assignment: CDR1 MNHNS and CDR2 SASEGT. The CDR3: CASSEYLAEYNKQFF. In DNA, the CDR3 is TGTGCCAGCAGTGAATACTTAGCGGAGTACAATAAGCAGTTCTTC.

This clonotype has just a few counts. The gene calls are TRBV5-1 and TRBJ2-7, with 9 positions matching TRBD1. Germline values: CDR1 SGHRS, CDR2 YFSETQ. The CDR3 has 15 residues. V was pared by 2 bases and J by 10 bases, with 13 bases of the junction left unmatched. CDR3: CASSLRGQGGRGQYF. The CDR3 DNA reads TGCGCCAGCAGCTTAAGGGGACAGGGCGGGAGAGGACAGTACTTC.

V usage is TRBV2 and J usage is TRBJ2-4, with 7 bases lining up with TRBD1. The length of the CDR3 is 18 residues. V was pared by 3 bases and J by 0 bases, with 11 bases of the junction left unmatched. Germline loops: CDR1 SNHLY, CDR2 FYNNEI. CDR3 in amino acids: CASSDRTGALLAKNIQYF. The CDR3 region has the DNA TGTGCCAGCAGTGATCGGACAGGAGCGCTACTAGCCAAAAACATTCAGTACTTC.

About this clonotype: One base away lies a much larger clone, so this may be a sequencing read error. V is TRBV5-4 and J is TRBJ2-5, with 10 bases matching TRBD1. The CDR3 loop spans 13 amino acids. Unmatched junction bases numbered 6, after V lost 4 bases and J lost 9 bases. CDR1 is SGHNT and CDR2 is YYREEE in the germline V gene (reference sequence). CDR3 protein: CASSGTGVPAQYF. The CDR3 DNA reads TGTGCCAGCAGCGGGACAGGGGTCCCTGCCCAGTACTTC.

The J gene is TRBJ2-7, the V gene TRBV20-1, with TRBD1 identical over 10 bases. The CDR3 is 14 amino acids. Germline CDR1 reads DFQATT; CDR2 reads SNEGSKA (reference sequence). V trimming: 6 bases; J trimming: 1 base; junction bases outside the gene matches: 6. Here the CDR3 reads CSAQTGGLSYEQYF. DNA for the CDR3: TGCAGTGCCCAGACAGGGGGCTTGTCCTACGAGCAGTACTTC.

This clonotype appeared a few times. This chain joins TRBV27 and TRBJ2-7; 8 positions match TRBD2. CDR1 MNHEY and CDR2 SMNVEV come from the germline V gene (reference sequence). Trimming cost V 5 bases and J 2 bases; bases outside gene matches: 17. This CDR3 is 18 amino acids long. As DNA, the CDR3 is TGTGCCAGCAGTCGACACCCGCTGGCGGGAGGTACCCCCTACGAGCAGTACTTC. Translation: CASSRHPLAGGTPYEQYF.